Below are 3 T cell receptor beta chains sequenced from a single sample in a study of beta chain features in type 1 diabetes. Overall study results and limits: Researchers report that Type 1 diabetes patients had moderately but significantly shorter TCRB CDR3s across all four CD4+ subsets.

Expressed TCRB transcripts got sequenced, as all isolated RNA was reverse transcribed. The data were produced by immunoSEQ multiplex PCR, yet TCRdb's version contains in-frame clones alone and is incomplete. Here the sample spans roughly 150,000 clones, 9% to 10% being singletons. These receptors have no identified antigens. The source material was central memory CD4+ T cells from blood. These receptors originate from a woman aged 25 to 39 with type 1 diabetes.

CDR3 DNA: TGTGCCAGCAGTCTCGACAGGGAGAGAGAGACCCAGTACTTC. Translating gives CASSLDRERETQYF. The chain employs TRBV6-5 and TRBJ2-5; 7 nucleotides align to TRBD1. Germline V gene data show CDR1 as MNHEY and CDR2 as SVGAGI. CDR3 length: 14 residues. The V and J ends lost 5 bases and 4 bases, in that order; junction bases with no gene match: 7.

This clone appeared many times. The chain has TRBV5-6 and TRBJ1-3; tentatively, D is TRBD1 (6 bases). The CDR3 covers 14 residues. Trimming left V 4 bases short and J 1 base short, with 9 bases between. Germline V lookup: CDR1 SGHDT, CDR2 YYEEEE. The CDR3: CASSTGSSGNTIYF. CDR3 coding DNA: TGTGCCAGCAGCACAGGGTCGTCTGGAAACACCATATATTTT.

The chain uses TRBV7-3 and TRBJ2-1; 9 bases align to TRBD2. Unmatched junction bases numbered 6, after V lost 2 bases and J lost 7 bases. The CDR3 runs to 15 residues. The V gene's germline CDR1 is SGHTA and CDR2 FQGTGA. The CDR3 protein is CASSLAPSGKNEQFF. The DNA for the CDR3 is TGTGCCAGCAGCTTAGCGCCTAGCGGGAAGAATGAGCAGTTCTTC.